The source of this T cell receptor beta chain is a study of immune evolution from preneoplasia to lung adenocarcinoma. For the study at large: HLA loss of heterozygosity: 6% to 7.5% AIS, about 15% MIA, over 25% ADC, none AAH.

About this clone itself: What it binds is unknown.

Clones were sequenced by immunoSEQ multiplex PCR, and TCRdb holds only the in-frame ones, with some missing. The table shows thousands of clones, with 82% occurring only once. Study-wide points: Clonality was highest in normal lung, lower in later-stage lesions apparently.

Germline V gene data show CDR1 as SGHVS and CDR2 as FQNEAQ. V gave up 4 bases and J gave up 0 bases, with 15 bases separating them. This CDR3 region has 16 residues. Histologic diagnosis was independently verified by two lung pathologists. Nucleic acids came from premalignant or tumor cells enriched by macro-dissection. This receptor was taken from a person between 65 and 80 years old with lung adenocarcinoma. Source material: FFPE minimally invasive lung adenocarcinoma tissue. This chain links TRBV7-8 with TRBJ2-5; possibly TRBD1 for D (6 bases). The CDR3 here is CASSSADSANQETQYF. The DNA for the CDR3 is TGTGCCAGCAGCTCAGCGGACAGCGCGAACCAAGAGACCCAGTACTTC.